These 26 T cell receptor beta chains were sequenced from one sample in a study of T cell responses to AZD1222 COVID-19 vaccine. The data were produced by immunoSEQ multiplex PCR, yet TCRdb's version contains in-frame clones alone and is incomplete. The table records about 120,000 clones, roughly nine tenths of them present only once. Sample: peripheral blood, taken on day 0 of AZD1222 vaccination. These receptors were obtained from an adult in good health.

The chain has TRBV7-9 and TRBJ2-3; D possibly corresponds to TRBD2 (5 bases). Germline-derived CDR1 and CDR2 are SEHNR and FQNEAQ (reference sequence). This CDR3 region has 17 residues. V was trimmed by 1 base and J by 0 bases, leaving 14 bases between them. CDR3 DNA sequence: TGTGCCAGCAGCTTAGGGGCCAGCGGCTCTAGCACAGATACGCAGTATTTT. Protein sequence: CASSLGASGSSTDTQYF.

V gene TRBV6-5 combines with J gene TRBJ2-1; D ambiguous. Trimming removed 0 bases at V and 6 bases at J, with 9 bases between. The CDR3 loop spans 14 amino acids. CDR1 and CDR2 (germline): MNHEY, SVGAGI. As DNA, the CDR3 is TGTGCCAGCAGTTACTCGCCTATAGGCAATGAGCAGTTCTTC. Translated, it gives CASSYSPIGNEQFF.

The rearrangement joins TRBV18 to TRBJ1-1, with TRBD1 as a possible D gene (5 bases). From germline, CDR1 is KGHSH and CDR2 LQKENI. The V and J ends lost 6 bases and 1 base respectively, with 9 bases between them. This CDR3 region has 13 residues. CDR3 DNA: TGTGCCAGCTCGCTCGGACAGAACACTGAAGCTTTCTTT. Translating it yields CASSLGQNTEAFF.

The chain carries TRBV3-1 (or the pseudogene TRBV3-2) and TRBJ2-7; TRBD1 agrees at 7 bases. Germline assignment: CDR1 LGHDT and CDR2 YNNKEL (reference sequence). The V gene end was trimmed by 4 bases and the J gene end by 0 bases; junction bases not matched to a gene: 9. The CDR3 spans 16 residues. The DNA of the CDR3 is TGTGCCAGCAGCCCGACAGGGCCACCTGCCTCCTACGAGCAGTACTTC. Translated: CASSPTGPPASYEQYF.

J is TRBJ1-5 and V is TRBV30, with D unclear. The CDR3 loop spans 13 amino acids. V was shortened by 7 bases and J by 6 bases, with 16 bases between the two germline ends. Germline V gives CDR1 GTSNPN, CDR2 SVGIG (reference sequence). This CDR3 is CASSDGQSQPQHF. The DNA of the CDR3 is TGTGCCTCCTCAGACGGTCAGAGTCAGCCCCAGCATTTT.

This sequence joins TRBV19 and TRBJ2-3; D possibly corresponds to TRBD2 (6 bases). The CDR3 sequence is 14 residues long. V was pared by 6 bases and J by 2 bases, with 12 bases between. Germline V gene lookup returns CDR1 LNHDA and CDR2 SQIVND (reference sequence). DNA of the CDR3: TGTGCCAGTAGGGCGGGACCGATCACAGATACGCAGTATTTT. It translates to CASRAGPITDTQYF. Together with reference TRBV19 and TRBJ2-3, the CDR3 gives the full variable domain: DGGITQSPKYLFRKEGQNVTLSCEQNLNHDAMYWYRQDPGQGLRLIYYSQIVNDFQKGDIAEGYSVSREKKESFPLTVTSAQKNPTAFYLCASRAGPITDTQYFGPGTRLTVL.

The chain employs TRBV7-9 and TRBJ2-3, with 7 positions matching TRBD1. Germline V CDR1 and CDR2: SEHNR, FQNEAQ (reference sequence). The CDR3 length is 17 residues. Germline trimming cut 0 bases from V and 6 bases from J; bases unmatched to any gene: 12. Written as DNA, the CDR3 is TGTGCCAGCAGCTTAGCGGGGGCAGGGGGTCACCTGGATACGCAGTATTTT. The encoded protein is CASSLAGAGGHLDTQYF.

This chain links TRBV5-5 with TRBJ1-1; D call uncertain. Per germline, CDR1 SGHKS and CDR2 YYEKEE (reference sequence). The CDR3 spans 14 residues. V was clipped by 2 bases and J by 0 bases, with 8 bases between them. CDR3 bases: TGTGCCAGCAGCTTCACACCCATGAACACTGAAGCTTTCTTT. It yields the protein CASSFTPMNTEAFF. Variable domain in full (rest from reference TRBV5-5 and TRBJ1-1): DAGVTQSPTHLIKTRGQQVTLRCSPISGHKSVSWYQQVLGQGPQFIFQYYEKEERGRGNFPDRFSARQFPNYSSELNVNALLLGDSALYLCASSFTPMNTEAFFGQGTRLTVV.

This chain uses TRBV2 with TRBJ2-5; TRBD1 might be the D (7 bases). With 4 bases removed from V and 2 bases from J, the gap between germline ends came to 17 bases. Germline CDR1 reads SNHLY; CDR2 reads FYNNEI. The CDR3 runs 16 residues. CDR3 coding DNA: TGTGCCAGCAGTGGGCCTCGGACAGGACTACAAGAGACCCAGTACTTC. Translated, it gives CASSGPRTGLQETQYF.

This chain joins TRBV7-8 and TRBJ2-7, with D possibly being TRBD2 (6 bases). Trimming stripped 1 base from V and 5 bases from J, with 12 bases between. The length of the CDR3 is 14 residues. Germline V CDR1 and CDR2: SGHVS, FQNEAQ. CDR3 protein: CASSLVAGRNEQYF. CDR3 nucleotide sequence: TGTGCCAGCAGCTTAGTCGCGGGAAGAAACGAGCAGTACTTC.

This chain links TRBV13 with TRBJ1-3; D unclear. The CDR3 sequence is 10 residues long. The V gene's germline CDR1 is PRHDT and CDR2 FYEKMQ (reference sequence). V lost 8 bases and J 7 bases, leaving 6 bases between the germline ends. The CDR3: CASGGNTIYF. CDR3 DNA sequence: TGTGCCAGCGGCGGGAACACCATATATTTT.

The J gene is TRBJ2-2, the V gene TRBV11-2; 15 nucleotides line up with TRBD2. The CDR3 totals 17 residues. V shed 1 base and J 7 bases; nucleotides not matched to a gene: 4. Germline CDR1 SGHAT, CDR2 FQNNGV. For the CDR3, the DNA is TGTGCCAGCAGCTTAGGGACTAGCGGGGGGGCGAACGGGGAGCTGTTTTTT. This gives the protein CASSLGTSGGANGELFF.

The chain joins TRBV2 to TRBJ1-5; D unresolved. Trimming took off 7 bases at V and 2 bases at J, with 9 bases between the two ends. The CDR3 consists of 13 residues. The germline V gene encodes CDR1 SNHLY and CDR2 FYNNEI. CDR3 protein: CASKRARNQPQHF. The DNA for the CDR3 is TGTGCCAGCAAACGGGCCCGCAATCAGCCCCAGCATTTT. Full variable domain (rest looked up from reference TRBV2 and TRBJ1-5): EPEVTQTPSHQVTQMGQEVILRCVPISNHLYFYWYRQILGQKVEFLVSFYNNEISEKSEIFDDQFSVERPDGSNFTLKIRSTKLEDSAMYFCASKRARNQPQHFGDGTRLSIL.

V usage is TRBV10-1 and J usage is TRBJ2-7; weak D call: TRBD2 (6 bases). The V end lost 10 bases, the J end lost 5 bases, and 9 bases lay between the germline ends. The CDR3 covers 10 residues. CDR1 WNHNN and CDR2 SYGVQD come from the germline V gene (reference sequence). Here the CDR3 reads CAKEGHEQYF. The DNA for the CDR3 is TGCGCCAAGGAGGGGCACGAGCAGTACTTC.

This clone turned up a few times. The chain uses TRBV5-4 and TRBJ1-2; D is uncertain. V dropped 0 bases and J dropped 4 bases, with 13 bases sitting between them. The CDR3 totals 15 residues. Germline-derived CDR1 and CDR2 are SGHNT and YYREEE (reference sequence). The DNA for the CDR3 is TGTGCCAGCAGCTTGGCCGGTGCTGAGGTCTATGGCTACACCTTC. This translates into CASSLAGAEVYGYTF.

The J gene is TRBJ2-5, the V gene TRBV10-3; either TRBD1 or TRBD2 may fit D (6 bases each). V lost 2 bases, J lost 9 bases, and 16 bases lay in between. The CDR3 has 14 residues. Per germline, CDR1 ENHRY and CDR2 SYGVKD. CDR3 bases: TGTGCCATCAGTGAGACTCCGGGGGCCCTGGCCCAGTACTTC. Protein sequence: CAISETPGALAQYF.

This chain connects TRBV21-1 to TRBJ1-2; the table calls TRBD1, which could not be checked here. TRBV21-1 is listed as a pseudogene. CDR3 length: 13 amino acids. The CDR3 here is CASSMDRNYGYTF. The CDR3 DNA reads TGTGCCAGCAGCATGGACAGGAACTATGGCTACACCTTC.

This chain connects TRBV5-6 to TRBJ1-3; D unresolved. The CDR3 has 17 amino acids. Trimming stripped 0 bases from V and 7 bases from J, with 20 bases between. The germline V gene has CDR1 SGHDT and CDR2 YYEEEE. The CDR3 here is CASSLVGSSISQNTIYF. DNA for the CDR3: TGTGCCAGCAGCTTGGTCGGTTCCTCTATCTCCCAGAACACCATATATTTT. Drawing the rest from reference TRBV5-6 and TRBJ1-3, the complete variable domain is DAGVTQSPTHLIKTRGQQVTLRCSPKSGHDTVSWYQQALGQGPQFIFQYYEEEERQRGNFPDRFSGHQFPNYSSELNVNALLLGDSALYLCASSLVGSSISQNTIYFGEGSWLTVV.

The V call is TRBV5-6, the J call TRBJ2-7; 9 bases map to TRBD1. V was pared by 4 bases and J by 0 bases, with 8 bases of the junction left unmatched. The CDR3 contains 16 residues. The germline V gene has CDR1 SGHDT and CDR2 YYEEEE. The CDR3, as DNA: TGTGCCAGCAGCCTGGCAGGACAGGGGTTCTCCTACGAGCAGTACTTC. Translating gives CASSLAGQGFSYEQYF.

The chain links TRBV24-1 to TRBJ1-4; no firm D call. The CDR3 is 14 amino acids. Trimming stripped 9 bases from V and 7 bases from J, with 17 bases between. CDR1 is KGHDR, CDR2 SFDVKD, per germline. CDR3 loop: CATRNSPRGEKLFF. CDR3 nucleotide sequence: TGTGCCACCCGGAACTCCCCGCGAGGTGAAAAACTGTTTTTT.

The CDR3 here is CASSLPSGGFTDTQYF. In nucleotides, the CDR3 is TGCGCCAGCAGCTTACCCAGCGGGGGCTTTACAGATACGCAGTATTTT. The rearrangement joins TRBV5-1 to TRBJ2-3; 8 bases are a match to TRBD2. The CDR3 loop spans 16 amino acids. Trimming at V came to 2 bases and at J to 3 bases, leaving 8 bases not matched to a gene. Germline V lookup: CDR1 SGHRS, CDR2 YFSETQ.

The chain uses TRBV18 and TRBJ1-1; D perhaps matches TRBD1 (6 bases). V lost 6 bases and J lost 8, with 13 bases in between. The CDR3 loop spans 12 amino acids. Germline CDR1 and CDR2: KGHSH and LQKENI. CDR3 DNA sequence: TGTGCCAGCTCCCCAGGAGGGGGGGAAGCTTTCTTT. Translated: CASSPGGGEAFF.

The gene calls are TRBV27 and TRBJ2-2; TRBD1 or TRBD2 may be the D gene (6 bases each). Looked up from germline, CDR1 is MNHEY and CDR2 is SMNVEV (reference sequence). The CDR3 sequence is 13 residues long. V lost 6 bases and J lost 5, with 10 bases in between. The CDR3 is CASRQGGTGELFF. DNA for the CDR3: TGTGCCAGCAGACAGGGAGGTACCGGGGAGCTGTTTTTT.

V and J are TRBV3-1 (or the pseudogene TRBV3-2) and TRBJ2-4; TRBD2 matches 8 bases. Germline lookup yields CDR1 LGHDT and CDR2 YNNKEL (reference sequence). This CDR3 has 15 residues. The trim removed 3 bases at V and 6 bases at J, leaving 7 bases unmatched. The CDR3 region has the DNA TGTGCCAGCAGCCAGCGGCGGGGGGCGCCAAACATTCAGTACTTC. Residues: CASSQRRGAPNIQYF.

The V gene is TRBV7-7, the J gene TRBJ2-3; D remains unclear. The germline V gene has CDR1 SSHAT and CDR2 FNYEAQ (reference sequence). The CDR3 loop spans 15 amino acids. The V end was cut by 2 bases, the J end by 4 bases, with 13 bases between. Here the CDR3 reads CASSLSPAVPDTQYF. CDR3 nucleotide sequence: TGTGCCAGCAGCTTAAGCCCCGCGGTCCCAGATACGCAGTATTTT.

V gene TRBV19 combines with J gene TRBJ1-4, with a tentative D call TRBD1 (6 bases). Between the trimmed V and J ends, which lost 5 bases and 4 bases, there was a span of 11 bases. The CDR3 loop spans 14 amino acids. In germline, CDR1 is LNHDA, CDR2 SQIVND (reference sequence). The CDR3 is CASSQGLINEKLFF. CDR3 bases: TGTGCCAGTAGTCAGGGGCTGATTAATGAAAAACTGTTTTTT.